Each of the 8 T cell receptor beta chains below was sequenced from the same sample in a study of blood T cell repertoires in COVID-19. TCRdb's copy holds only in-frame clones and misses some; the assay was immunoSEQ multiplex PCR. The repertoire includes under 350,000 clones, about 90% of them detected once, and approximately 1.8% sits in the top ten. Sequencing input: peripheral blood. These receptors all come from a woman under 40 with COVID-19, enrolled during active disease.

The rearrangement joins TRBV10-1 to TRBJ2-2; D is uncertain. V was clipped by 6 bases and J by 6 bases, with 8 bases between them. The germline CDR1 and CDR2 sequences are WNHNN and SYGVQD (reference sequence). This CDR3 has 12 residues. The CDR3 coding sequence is TGCGCCAGCAGGGGCCGATCCGGGGAGCTGTTTTTT. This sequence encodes CASRGRSGELFF.

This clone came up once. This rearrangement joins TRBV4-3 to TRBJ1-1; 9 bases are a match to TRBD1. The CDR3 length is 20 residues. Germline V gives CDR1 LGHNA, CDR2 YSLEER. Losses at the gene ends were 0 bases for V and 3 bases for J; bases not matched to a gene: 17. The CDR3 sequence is CASSQDLPQTGGNEDTEAFF. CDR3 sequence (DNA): TGCGCCAGCAGCCAAGATCTCCCCCAAACAGGGGGCAATGAGGACACTGAAGCTTTCTTT.

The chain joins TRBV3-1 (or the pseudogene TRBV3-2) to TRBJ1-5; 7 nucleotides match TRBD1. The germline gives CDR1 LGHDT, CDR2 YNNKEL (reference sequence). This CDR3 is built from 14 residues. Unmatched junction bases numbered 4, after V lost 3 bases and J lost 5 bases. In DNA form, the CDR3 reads TGTGCCAGCAGCCAGCTCACAGGGGATCAGCCCCAGCATTTT. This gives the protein CASSQLTGDQPQHF.

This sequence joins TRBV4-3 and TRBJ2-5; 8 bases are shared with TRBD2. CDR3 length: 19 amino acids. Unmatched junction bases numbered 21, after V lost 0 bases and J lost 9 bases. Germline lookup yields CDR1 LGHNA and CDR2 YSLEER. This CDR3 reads CASSQDISLGARAGRAQYF. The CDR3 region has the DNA TGCGCCAGCAGCCAAGATATAAGCTTGGGGGCTCGGGCCGGGAGGGCCCAGTACTTC.

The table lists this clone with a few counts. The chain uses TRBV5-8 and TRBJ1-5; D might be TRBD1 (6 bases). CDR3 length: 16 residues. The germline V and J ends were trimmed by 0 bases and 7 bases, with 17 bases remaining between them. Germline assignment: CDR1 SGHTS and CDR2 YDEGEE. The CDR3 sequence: CASSLGGTRGKQPQHF. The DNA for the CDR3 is TGTGCCAGCAGCTTGGGAGGGACCAGGGGAAAGCAGCCCCAGCATTTT.

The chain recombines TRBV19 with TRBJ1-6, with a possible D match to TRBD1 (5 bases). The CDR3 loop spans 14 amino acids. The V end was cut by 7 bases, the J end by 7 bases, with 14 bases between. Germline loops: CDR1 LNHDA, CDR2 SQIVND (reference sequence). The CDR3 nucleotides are TGTGCCAGTAAAAACGGACAAGGGAATTCACCCCTCCACTTT. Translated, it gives CASKNGQGNSPLHF.

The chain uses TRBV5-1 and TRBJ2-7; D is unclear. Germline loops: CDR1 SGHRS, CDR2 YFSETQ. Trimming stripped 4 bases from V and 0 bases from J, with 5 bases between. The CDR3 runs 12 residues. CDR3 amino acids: CASSPSSYEQYF. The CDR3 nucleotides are TGCGCCAGCAGCCCTAGCTCCTACGAGCAGTACTTC.

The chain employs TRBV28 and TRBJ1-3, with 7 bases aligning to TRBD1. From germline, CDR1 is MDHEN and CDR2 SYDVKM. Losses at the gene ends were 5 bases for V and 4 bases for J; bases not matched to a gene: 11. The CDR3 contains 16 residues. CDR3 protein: CASSLDFQDRGNTIYF. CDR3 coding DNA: TGTGCCAGCAGTCTGGACTTTCAGGACAGGGGAAACACCATATATTTT.